The 20 T cell receptor beta chains presented below share a single source sample, sequenced in a study of CD8+ T cells in alopecia areata. Extraction and reverse transcription of RNA yielded cDNA as the sequencing template. Some clones are missing from TCRdb's copy, which holds only in-frame ones; the method was immunoSEQ multiplex PCR. The repertoire holds around 140,000 clones, around 87% seen once, with more than 13% in the top ten. This specimen was CD8+ T cells sorted from blood, taken at week 0. These receptor sequences come from a human donor with alopecia areata.

V and J are TRBV4-1 and TRBJ2-5; the D is unclear. The CDR3 is 11 residues long. V lost 3 bases and J lost 4, with 3 bases in between. Per germline, CDR1 MGHRA and CDR2 YSYEKL. CDR3 region: CASSQTETQYF. The CDR3 region has the DNA TGCGCCAGCAGCCAGACAGAGACCCAGTACTTC.

V and J are TRBV4-2 and TRBJ2-3, with 8 bases aligning to TRBD1. V trimming: 4 bases; J trimming: 3 bases; junction bases outside the gene matches: 3. Per germline, CDR1 LGHNA and CDR2 YNFKEQ. The CDR3 has 14 amino acids. The CDR3 nucleotides read TGTGCCAGCAGCCTCGGACAGGGTACAGATACGCAGTATTTT. Translation: CASSLGQGTDTQYF.

The CDR3: CASSQPGNEQFF. The CDR3 DNA follows: TGTGCCAGCAGCCAGCCAGGTAACGAGCAGTTCTTC. This sequence joins TRBV7-9 and TRBJ2-1; D is ambiguous. The ends were cut back, 5 bases at V and 10 bases at J, with 12 bases in the middle. Germline V gives CDR1 SEHNR, CDR2 FQNEAQ (reference sequence). The CDR3 covers 12 residues.

This clone appeared a few times. The chain joins TRBV2 to TRBJ2-1, with 12 bases identical to TRBD1. The CDR3 contains 14 residues. V lost 7 bases to trimming and J lost 8 bases; unmatched junction nucleotides: 6. Germline V gives CDR1 SNHLY, CDR2 FYNNEI. CDR3 coding DNA: TGTGCCAGCAAACAGGGACAGGGGGCAGATGAGCAGTTCTTC. Protein product: CASKQGQGADEQFF.

The rearrangement joins TRBV7-9 to TRBJ2-1; D ambiguous. Germline CDR1 and CDR2: SEHNR and FQNEAQ (reference sequence). CDR3 length: 14 residues. Trimming shortened V by 1 base and J by 6 bases, and 10 bases separated the two germline ends. This CDR3 is CASSLDHSPNEQFF. The CDR3 DNA is TGTGCCAGCAGCTTAGACCACAGCCCCAATGAGCAGTTCTTC. Filled out from reference TRBV7-9 and TRBJ2-1, the complete variable domain reads DTGVSQNPRHKITKRGQNVTFRCDPISEHNRLYWYRQTLGQGPEFLTYFQNEAQLEKSRLLSDRFSAERPKGSFSTLEIQRTEQGDSAMYLCASSLDHSPNEQFFGPGTRLTVL.

The V gene is TRBV19, the J gene TRBJ1-5; weak D call: TRBD1 (5 bases). This CDR3 is built from 15 residues. Germline lookup yields CDR1 LNHDA and CDR2 SQIVND (reference sequence). The V end lost 6 bases, the J end lost 0 bases, and 12 bases lay between the germline ends. The chain's CDR3 is CASSKWDGSNQPQHF. The CDR3 nucleotides read TGTGCCAGTAGCAAATGGGACGGTAGCAATCAGCCCCAGCATTTT.

V and J are TRBV7-9 and TRBJ1-1, with a tentative D call TRBD1 (5 bases). The germline V gene encodes CDR1 SEHNR and CDR2 FQNEAQ (reference sequence). Trimming cost V 1 base and J 3 bases, with 15 bases left between them. The CDR3 runs to 16 residues. DNA for the CDR3: TGTGCCAGCAGCTTAGTCGGGGCCGTCGGGGACACTGAAGCTTTCTTT. It is translated as CASSLVGAVGDTEAFF.

This sequence joins TRBV5-1 and TRBJ2-3; 8 nucleotides line up with TRBD2. Unmatched junction bases numbered 12, after V lost 9 bases and J lost 6 bases. Germline CDR1 SGHRS, CDR2 YFSETQ. The CDR3 runs 14 residues. The CDR3 region has the DNA TGCGCCACCGCGTTAGCGGGGCATTGGGATACGCAGTATTTT. Amino acids: CATALAGHWDTQYF. The whole variable domain, remainder taken from reference TRBV5-1 and TRBJ2-3, is KAGVTQTPRYLIKTRGQQVTLSCSPISGHRSVSWYQQTPGQGLQFLFEYFSETQRNKGNFPGRFSGRQFSNSRSEMNVSTLELGDSALYLCATALAGHWDTQYFGPGTRLTVL.

J is TRBJ2-1 and V is TRBV5-1; D is perhaps TRBD2 (5 bases). V lost 4 bases and J 9 bases, leaving 11 bases between the germline ends. The CDR3 is 12 residues long. CDR1 is SGHRS, CDR2 YFSETQ, per germline. CDR3 residues: CASSPTAGEQFF. The CDR3 DNA reads as TGCGCCAGCAGCCCAACGGCGGGTGAGCAGTTCTTC.

This chain joins TRBV2 and TRBJ2-2; 8 bases align to TRBD1. With V trimmed by 6 bases and J by 4 bases, 7 bases remained unmatched. This CDR3 region has 15 residues. The germline V gene has CDR1 SNHLY and CDR2 FYNNEI. Here the CDR3 DNA reads TGTGCCAGCAGCGGACAGGGCGTGGGCACCGGGGAGCTGTTTTTT. Translated, it gives CASSGQGVGTGELFF. The whole variable domain, filled in from reference TRBV2 and TRBJ2-2, reads EPEVTQTPSHQVTQMGQEVILRCVPISNHLYFYWYRQILGQKVEFLVSFYNNEISEKSEIFDDQFSVERPDGSNFTLKIRSTKLEDSAMYFCASSGQGVGTGELFFGEGSRLTVL.

V is TRBV27 and J is TRBJ2-2; tentatively, D is TRBD1 (6 bases). The CDR3 sequence is 15 residues long. Per the germline V gene, CDR1 is MNHEY and CDR2 is SMNVEV (reference sequence). The V end was cut by 4 bases, the J end by 1 base, with 10 bases between. CDR3 amino acids: CASSSGVKNTGELFF. CDR3 in DNA: TGTGCCAGCAGTTCAGGGGTCAAGAACACCGGGGAGCTGTTTTTT.

The gene calls are TRBV29-1 and TRBJ2-2; TRBD1 matches at 8 bases. Germline values: CDR1 SQVTM, CDR2 ANQGSEA. The CDR3 sequence is 15 residues long. V shed 6 bases, J shed 4 bases, and the junction held 10 bases outside the gene matches. CDR3 nucleotides: TGCAGCGTGGAAATGACAGGGGCCGTCACCGGGGAGCTGTTTTTT. This sequence encodes CSVEMTGAVTGELFF.

This rearrangement joins TRBV11-2 to TRBJ2-5, with a tentative D call TRBD2 (6 bases). Trimming shortened V by 1 base and J by 5 bases, and 17 bases separated the two germline ends. This CDR3 is built from 16 residues. CDR1 is SGHAT, CDR2 FQNNGV, per germline. The CDR3 DNA reads as TGTGCCAGCAGCTTAGTCCCCGAGGGCGGGAACGAGACCCAGTACTTC. It yields the protein CASSLVPEGGNETQYF.

This rearrangement joins TRBV14 to TRBJ1-5, with unresolved D. Germline lookup yields CDR1 SGHDN and CDR2 FVKESK. This CDR3 has 13 amino acids. V shed 3 bases and J shed 3 bases, with 6 bases lying between them. CDR3 DNA sequence: TGTGCCAGCAGCCAGGAATACAATCAGCCCCAGCATTTT. This translates into CASSQEYNQPQHF.

This clone was found once. This chain connects TRBV13 to TRBJ1-2, with 7 nucleotides matching TRBD1. This CDR3 spans 17 amino acids. Trimming cost V 2 bases and J 7 bases; bases outside gene matches: 16. Germline assignment: CDR1 PRHDT and CDR2 FYEKMQ (reference sequence). The CDR3: CASSLFGSGPRQGGYTF. The DNA of the CDR3 is TGTGCCAGCAGCTTATTTGGTTCAGGCCCCCGACAGGGTGGCTACACCTTC.

V is TRBV11-1 and J is TRBJ2-5, with D tentatively TRBD1 (6 bases). The germline CDR1 and CDR2 sequences are SGHAT and FQDESV (reference sequence). This CDR3 spans 15 amino acids. Between the trimmed V and J ends, which lost 5 bases and 1 base, there was a span of 14 bases. CDR3 DNA sequence: TGTGCCAGCAGCCGAGCGGACAGCAGCCAAGAGACCCAGTACTTC. Residues: CASSRADSSQETQYF. Using reference TRBV11-1 and TRBJ2-5 for the parts outside the CDR3, the full variable domain is EAEVAQSPRYKITEKSQAVAFWCDPISGHATLYWYRQILGQGPELLVQFQDESVVDDSQLPKDRFSAERLKGVDSTLKIQPAELGDSAMYLCASSRADSSQETQYFGPGTRLLVL.

The chain is built from TRBV9 and TRBJ1-1, with TRBD1 matching 8 bases. The CDR3 contains 12 residues. Germline CDR1 is SGDLS and CDR2 is YYNGEE. The trim removed 3 bases at V and 7 bases at J, leaving 2 bases unmatched. The CDR3 spells CASSGDRGEAFF. CDR3 nucleotides: TGTGCCAGCAGCGGAGACAGGGGTGAAGCTTTCTTT.

The chain has TRBV7-6 and TRBJ1-5, with TRBD1 as a possible D gene (6 bases). V lost 5 bases and J lost 0, with 26 bases in between. The CDR3 spans 20 residues. Germline V CDR1 and CDR2: SGHVS, FNYEAQ. The CDR3 loop reads CASSAAAGRGGPDSNQPQHF. CDR3 DNA sequence: TGTGCCAGCAGCGCCGCGGCCGGGCGGGGGGGGCCGGATAGCAATCAGCCCCAGCATTTT.

The chain employs TRBV5-4 and TRBJ2-1; D may be TRBD1 (5 bases). V shed 3 bases and J shed 0 bases, with 13 bases lying between them. Germline V lookup: CDR1 SGHNT, CDR2 YYREEE (reference sequence). The CDR3 has 16 residues. CDR3 sequence (DNA): TGTGCCAGCAGCTCGCCAGGGTTGAGCTCCTACAATGAGCAGTTCTTC. As protein: CASSSPGLSSYNEQFF.

CDR3 nucleotide sequence: TGTGCCAGCAGTTACTTCTCAGGTGGCACAGATACGCAGTATTTT. It specifies CASSYFSGGTDTQYF. The gene calls are TRBV6-6 and TRBJ2-3; D call uncertain. V dropped 1 base and J dropped 1 base, with 9 bases sitting between them. Germline V CDR1 and CDR2: MNHNY, SVGAGI (reference sequence). The CDR3 consists of 15 residues.